These T cell receptor beta chains were read from a single sample in a study of PD-1 blockade in classical Hodgkin lymphoma. TCRdb keeps only in-frame clones here, not all; method: immunoSEQ multiplex PCR. The sample consists of 43,000 or so clones, 78% of them appearing once. The sample here was peripheral blood mononuclear cells (PBMCs), taken before the fourth cycle of nivolumab. These receptors were obtained from a human donor with classical Hodgkin lymphoma. Both conserved end residues are part of each CDR3. Each record gives: clone size, D gene, J gene, V gene, CDR3 DNA, CDR3 protein. The D gene is left open where the match is weak. The size field is filled for only some rows; it gives once, few, many or a size class.

>.|.|TRBJ1-2|TRBV7-9
TGTGCCAGCAGCTTAGGGGAGTTCGGCTATGGCTACACCTTC
CASSLGEFGYGYTF
>.|.|TRBJ1-4|TRBV25-1
TGTGCCAGCAGTGTAGAAGAAAAACTGTTTTTT
CASSVEEKLFF
>.|.|TRBJ2-7|TRBV6-6
TGTGCCAGCAGCGGGAGATCCTCCTACGAGCAGTACTTC
CASSGRSSYEQYF
>.|TRBD1|TRBJ1-2|TRBV6-5
TGTGCCAGCAGTTACTCGACAGGGGGTAACTATGGCTACACCTTC
CASSYSTGGNYGYTF
>.|.|TRBJ2-1|TRBV2
TGTGCCAGCATACAGCCCGGGGACTTCTCTGGCTCCTACAATGAGCAGTTCTTC
CASIQPGDFSGSYNEQFF
>few|.|TRBJ2-2|TRBV5-1
TGCGCCAGCAGCTGGTCCGGGACCAACACCGGGGAGCTGTTTTTT
CASSWSGTNTGELFF
>.|TRBD1|TRBJ1-1|TRBV19
TGTGCCAGTAGTACCAAGACAGGGTTCAGGAACACTGAAGCTTTCTTT
CASSTKTGFRNTEAFF
>.|.|TRBJ1-1|TRBV14
TGTGCCAGCAGCCAAGATTGGAGCGAAGCTTTCTTT
CASSQDWSEAFF
>.|.|TRBJ2-5|TRBV7-6
TGTGCCAGCAGCTTAGGGCAACAAGAGACCCAGTACTTC
CASSLGQQETQYF
>.|.|TRBJ1-3|TRBV7-2
TGTGCCAGCAGCTTAGCTACTCTGGGAAACACCATATATTTT
CASSLATLGNTIYF
>.|.|TRBJ1-1|TRBV6-5
TGTGCCAGCAGTTACTCACGGACAGCGGACACTGAAGCTTTCTTT
CASSYSRTADTEAFF
>.|.|TRBJ1-5|TRBV10-3
TGTGCCACGTCGACAGGCCCCTATCAGCCCCAGCATTTT
CATSTGPYQPQHF
>.|.|TRBJ2-7|TRBV5-1
TGTGCCAGCAGCTCAGATAGTAGCGAGCAGTACTTC
CASSSDSSEQYF
>.|.|TRBJ1-2|TRBV7-9
TGTGCCAGCAGCTTAGAGACCGGGGTCGGGGGCTACACCTTC
CASSLETGVGGYTF
>many|TRBD2|TRBJ2-1|TRBV5-1
TGCGCCAGCGCCCGGGAGGGAGACAATGAGCAGTTCTTC
CASAREGDNEQFF
>.|TRBD1|TRBJ1-1|TRBV4-1
TGCGCCAGCAGCTTAGGCGAGGGGGCGAGCACTGAAGCTTTCTTT
CASSLGEGASTEAFF
>.|.|TRBJ1-1|TRBV6-5
TGTGCCAGCACCGGAGGAGGGGGGGCGTGGACTGAAGCTTTCTTT
CASTGGGGAWTEAFF
>.|.|TRBJ1-2|TRBV6-5
TGTGCCAGCAGGGTCAGCGGCGGGCTTTATGGCTACACCTTC
CASRVSGGLYGYTF
>.|.|TRBJ1-5|TRBV6-5
TGTGCCAGCAGCCGCGGACAAGTTAGCAATCAGCCCCAGCATTTT
CASSRGQVSNQPQHF
>.|TRBD2|TRBJ2-3|TRBV7-6
TGTGCCAGCAGCTTAGCGGTTAGCGGGGGCACAGATACGCAGTATTTT
CASSLAVSGGTDTQYF
>.|.|TRBJ1-2|TRBV5-6
TGTGCCAGCAGCTTGAAAACGCACATGAGGGAGGCCCTCAGCTATGGCTACACCTTC
CASSLKTHMREALSYGYTF
>.|.|TRBJ2-3|TRBV6-5
TGTGCCAGCAGTTACGCCCGGGCCACAGATACGCAGTATTTT
CASSYARATDTQYF
>.|.|TRBJ1-2|TRBV29-1
TGCAGCGTTGTGGACGCAAACTATGGCTACACCTTC
CSVVDANYGYTF
>.|.|TRBJ1-1|TRBV5-4
TGTGCCAGCAGTCTCGGGACTCTGAACACTGAAGCTTTCTTT
CASSLGTLNTEAFF
>once|.|TRBJ2-5|TRBV28
TGTGCCAGCTGTGGCGGGGTAGTAAAGGAGACCCAGTACTTC
CASCGGVVKETQYF
>.|.|TRBJ1-2|TRBV7-2
TGTGCCAGCAGCTATTCTGAGGGGCATGGCTACACCTTC
CASSYSEGHGYTF
>.|TRBD1|TRBJ2-7|TRBV4-2
TGTGCCAGCAGCCAAGCCCAGGGGGCCTCCTACGAGCAGTACTTC
CASSQAQGASYEQYF
>.|.|TRBJ1-2|TRBV7-3
TGTGCCAGCAGCTTAGAATACGGGGGCGCTGATGACTATGGCTACACCTTC
CASSLEYGGADDYGYTF
>.|.|TRBJ1-5|TRBV2
TGTGCCAGCAGTCCGACAGAATTTCAGCCCCAGCATTTT
CASSPTEFQPQHF
>.|.|TRBJ1-3|TRBV18
TGTGCCAGCTCACCACCAGGGAACCCCTCTGGAAACACCATATATTTT
CASSPPGNPSGNTIYF
>few|TRBD1|TRBJ2-7|TRBV6-5
TGTGCCAGCACTAGACAGGGTTCCGGCTACGAGCAGTACTTC
CASTRQGSGYEQYF
>.|TRBD1|TRBJ1-2|TRBV30
TGTGCCTGGAGACGGCAACAGGGGAACTATGGCTACACCTTC
CAWRRQQGNYGYTF
>.|.|TRBJ2-5|TRBV5-1
TGCGCCAGCAGCTCGGGACGGTCTCAAGAGACCCAGTACTTC
CASSSGRSQETQYF
>.|TRBD2|TRBJ2-1|TRBV18
TGTGCCAGCTCACCACAAGGCCAAAGGCTAGCGGGGGGGAATGAGCAGTTCTTC
CASSPQGQRLAGGNEQFF
>.|.|TRBJ2-2|TRBV7-3
TGTGCCAGCAGCGTCCGTTTGGGCGGGGCGAACACCGGGGAGCTGTTTTTT
CASSVRLGGANTGELFF
>once|.|TRBJ1-5|TRBV27
TGTGCCAGCAGTTCCGCAATGGGGAATCAGCCCCAGCATTTT
CASSSAMGNQPQHF